Listed below are T cell receptor beta chains from one sample, sequenced in a study of blood T cell repertoires in COVID-19. Sequenced by immunoSEQ multiplex PCR; TCRdb stores in-frame clones only, minus some. This sample yields approximately 81,000 clones, of which around nine tenths are seen a single time; 10% to 15% belongs to the top ten. Sequencing was carried out using peripheral blood. All receptors derive from a man between 65 and 79 years old with active or convalescent COVID-19. CDR3s include the opening cysteine and the closing phenylalanine or tryptophan. The order of the fields is V gene, J gene, D gene, clone size, CDR3 DNA, CDR3 protein. A D gene is named only where the DNA matches it firmly. Rows may omit the clone size; those that give it use once, few, many or a size class.

v_gene: TRBV6-2/TRBV6-3
j_gene: TRBJ2-7
d_gene: TRBD2
abundance: NA
CDR3nt: TGTGCCAGCAGTTACGGGGGGGATCTAGCCTACGAGCAGTACTTC
CDR3aa: CASSYGGDLAYEQYF

v_gene: TRBV4-1
j_gene: TRBJ1-1
d_gene: NA
abundance: once
CDR3nt: TGCGCCAGCAGTCAACGGACTCTCATGAACACTGAAGCTTTCTTT
CDR3aa: CASSQRTLMNTEAFF

v_gene: TRBV21-1
j_gene: TRBJ1-5
d_gene: NA
abundance: NA
CDR3nt: TGTGCCAGCAGCAAACCGGGACAGTCGGATAGCAATCAGCCCCAGCATTTT
CDR3aa: CASSKPGQSDSNQPQHF

v_gene: TRBV5-1
j_gene: TRBJ2-5
d_gene: TRBD1
abundance: NA
CDR3nt: TGCGCCAGCAGAATTGACAGGGGGCGAGAGACCCAGTACTTC
CDR3aa: CASRIDRGRETQYF

v_gene: TRBV4-3
j_gene: TRBJ2-1
d_gene: TRBD1
abundance: once
CDR3nt: TGCGCCAGCAGCCAAGAATTTTACGGGACAGGGTCCTACAATGAGCAGTTCTTC
CDR3aa: CASSQEFYGTGSYNEQFF

v_gene: TRBV7-2
j_gene: TRBJ1-4
d_gene: TRBD1
abundance: NA
CDR3nt: TGTGCCAGCAGCTTTAGACAGGGGAAGGGTGAAAAACTGTTTTTT
CDR3aa: CASSFRQGKGEKLFF

v_gene: TRBV9
j_gene: TRBJ1-2
d_gene: TRBD1
abundance: NA
CDR3nt: TGTGCCAGCAGCTTTCGTAGATCAGAGGGGGCTACTAACTATGGCTACACCTTC
CDR3aa: CASSFRRSEGATNYGYTF

v_gene: TRBV6-5
j_gene: TRBJ1-1
d_gene: TRBD1
abundance: NA
CDR3nt: TGTGCCGCAACAGGACAGGGGGCCGGGGACACTGAAGCTTTCTTT
CDR3aa: CAATGQGAGDTEAFF

v_gene: TRBV18
j_gene: TRBJ1-1
d_gene: NA
abundance: NA
CDR3nt: TGTGCCAGCTCACCACCCAGGGTAGGCACTGAAGCTTTCTTT
CDR3aa: CASSPPRVGTEAFF

v_gene: TRBV6-1
j_gene: TRBJ2-5
d_gene: TRBD1
abundance: NA
CDR3nt: TGTGCCAGCAGTGAGGTCGGACAGGGGGCGGCAGAGACCCAGTACTTC
CDR3aa: CASSEVGQGAAETQYF

v_gene: TRBV21-1
j_gene: TRBJ1-2
d_gene: NA
abundance: NA
CDR3nt: TGTGCCAGCAGCCCAAATCGGCTCGGGGTGAACTATGGCTACACCTTC
CDR3aa: CASSPNRLGVNYGYTF

v_gene: TRBV29-1
j_gene: TRBJ1-1
d_gene: TRBD1
abundance: NA
CDR3nt: TGCAGCGGATGTCTTCTAGGGGGGACAGCGAACACTGAAGCTTTCTTT
CDR3aa: CSGCLLGGTANTEAFF

v_gene: TRBV4-2
j_gene: TRBJ1-6
d_gene: NA
abundance: NA
CDR3nt: TGTGCCAGCAGCCAAGATGCCGGGGATTCACCCCTCCACTTT
CDR3aa: CASSQDAGDSPLHF

v_gene: TRBV18
j_gene: TRBJ2-7
d_gene: NA
abundance: once
CDR3nt: TGTGCCAGCTCACCATTCCCGGATGGACAGACCCCCTACGAGCAGTACTTC
CDR3aa: CASSPFPDGQTPYEQYF